Listed here are 31 T cell receptor beta chains from one sample, sequenced in a study of T cells in Graves' hyperthyroidism and ophthalmopathy. There were TCR beta CDR3 regions amplified from RNA transcripts. HTBI primers were employed in a first-round RT-PCR of the TCR CDR3. A single record per CDR3 protein comes from TCRdb applying MiXCR to the multiplex PCR reads. The data hold 600,000 to 700,000 distinct CDR3 sequences, with less than 45% observed a single time. The specimen was peripheral blood or thyroid tissue (not recorded which). The receptors here all came from an adult man with Graves' disease, either hyperthyroidism or ophthalmopathy (not recorded which).

This clonotype has a count of ten or more. V usage is TRBV29-1 and J usage is TRBJ2-2; TRBD2 matches 9 bases. This CDR3 comprises 15 residues. Looked up from germline, CDR1 is SQVTM and CDR2 is ANQGSEA. Trimming cost V 7 bases and J 0 bases; bases outside gene matches: 6. Here the CDR3 DNA reads TGCAGCGCTCAGGGACTAGCTGCGAACACCGGGGAGCTGTTTTTT. It codes for CSAQGLAANTGELFF.

The sample holds many counts of this clonotype. This chain connects TRBV9 to TRBJ1-6; 8 nucleotides match TRBD1. This CDR3 comprises 15 residues. Germline V gene lookup returns CDR1 SGDLS and CDR2 YYNGEE. Trimming at V came to 4 bases and at J to 5 bases, leaving 5 bases not matched to a gene. The CDR3 loop is CASSRTGLDNSPLHF. CDR3 bases: TGTGCCAGCAGCAGGACAGGGCTGGATAATTCACCCCTCCACTTT.

Only a few counts were recorded for this clonotype. The J gene is TRBJ1-5, the V gene TRBV2, with D possibly being TRBD1 (6 bases). With 8 bases removed from V and 4 bases from J, the gap between germline ends came to 12 bases. The CDR3 consists of 13 residues. Germline CDR1 SNHLY, CDR2 FYNNEI. The DNA of the CDR3 is TGTGCCAGCGGGCGGCAGGGGAATCAGCCCCAGCATTTT. This encodes CASGRQGNQPQHF.

The V call is TRBV7-9, the J call TRBJ2-5, with D maybe TRBD2 (5 bases). Germline CDR1 and CDR2: SEHNR and FQNEAQ (reference sequence). The CDR3 consists of 13 residues. The V gene lost 5 bases and the J gene lost 4 bases, with 11 bases spanning the gap. Here the CDR3 reads CASSDSGIETQYF. The CDR3 coding sequence is TGTGCCAGCAGCGACTCGGGGATAGAGACCCAGTACTTC.

Ten or more counts support this clonotype. This rearrangement joins TRBV5-1 to TRBJ2-7; maybe TRBD2 (6 bases). Germline V CDR1 and CDR2: SGHRS, YFSETQ. Trimming removed 4 bases at V and 2 bases at J, with 13 bases between. CDR3 length: 14 amino acids. CDR3 DNA sequence: TGCGCCAGCAGCACCGACGGGGGAGCCTACGAGCAGTACTTC. Its translation: CASSTDGGAYEQYF.

The V gene is TRBV20-1, the J gene TRBJ1-3; 9 bases map to TRBD1. This CDR3 region has 16 residues. Germline values: CDR1 DFQATT, CDR2 SNEGSKA (reference sequence). V was pared by 3 bases and J by 0 bases, with 6 bases of the junction left unmatched. The CDR3 spells CSARGETGGSGNTIYF. For the CDR3, the DNA is TGCAGTGCTAGGGGGGAGACAGGGGGCTCTGGAAACACCATATATTTT.

This clonotype was detected many times. The gene calls are TRBV7-9 and TRBJ1-2; D gene unclear. The germline V and J ends were trimmed by 1 base and 4 bases, with 13 bases remaining between them. Germline V lookup: CDR1 SEHNR, CDR2 FQNEAQ (reference sequence). This CDR3 has 15 amino acids. The CDR3 sequence: CASSLDSRASYGYTF. In nucleotides, the CDR3 is TGTGCCAGCAGCTTAGACAGCCGCGCAAGCTATGGCTACACCTTC.

The rearrangement joins TRBV7-9 to TRBJ2-2, with TRBD2 identical over 12 bases. Germline V gene lookup returns CDR1 SEHNR and CDR2 FQNEAQ (reference sequence). The CDR3 is made up of 16 amino acids. Trimming cost V 5 bases and J 6 bases; bases outside gene matches: 7. The CDR3 here is CASSNLAGGSAGELFF. CDR3 nucleotide sequence: TGTGCCAGCAGCAACCTAGCGGGAGGGTCTGCCGGGGAGCTGTTTTTT.

This clonotype has at least ten counts. This chain joins TRBV7-9 and TRBJ2-7; 7 nucleotides match TRBD1. Germline loops: CDR1 SEHNR, CDR2 FQNEAQ (reference sequence). The V gene end was trimmed by 1 base and the J gene end by 6 bases; junction bases not matched to a gene: 6. The CDR3 is made up of 14 amino acids. CDR3 protein: CASSLGQGSSEQYF. The CDR3 coding sequence is TGTGCCAGCAGCTTAGGACAGGGAAGTAGCGAGCAGTACTTC.

The V and J genes are TRBV7-9 and TRBJ1-2, with 7 bases fitting TRBD1. This CDR3 is built from 15 residues. Germline values: CDR1 SEHNR, CDR2 FQNEAQ (reference sequence). V was clipped by 5 bases and J by 0 bases; unmatched bases: 6. CDR3 region: CASSLGQIPNYGYTF. The CDR3 DNA sequence: TGTGCCAGCAGCCTGGGACAGATTCCTAACTATGGCTACACCTTC.

Only a few counts were recorded for this clonotype. V gene TRBV25-1 combines with J gene TRBJ1-4, with a weak D call TRBD1 (5 bases). This CDR3 is built from 16 residues. Germline lookup yields CDR1 MGHDK and CDR2 SYGVNS. The V gene lost 6 bases and the J gene lost 7 bases, with 21 bases spanning the gap. The CDR3 spells CASSVEGSGRSEKLFF. Here the CDR3 DNA reads TGTGCCAGCAGCGTTGAAGGCTCAGGGAGGAGTGAAAAACTGTTTTTT.

The chain recombines TRBV25-1 with TRBJ1-6; possible D gene TRBD1, 5 bases. Trimming removed 8 bases at V and 13 bases at J, with 12 bases between. Germline V CDR1 and CDR2: MGHDK, SYGVNS. The CDR3 is 11 residues long. The CDR3, as DNA: TGTGCCAGCTTGTCAGGGACGCCCCTCCACTTT. This translates into CASLSGTPLHF.

This clonotype appeared many times. The chain links TRBV7-6 to TRBJ1-3; D is undetermined. Germline V gives CDR1 SGHVS, CDR2 FNYEAQ. The CDR3 has 15 amino acids. V was shortened by 1 base and J by 0 bases, with 7 bases between the two germline ends. This CDR3 reads CASSLGLDSGNTIYF. In DNA form, the CDR3 reads TGTGCCAGCAGCTTAGGATTAGACTCTGGAAACACCATATATTTT.

This clonotype was counted ten times or more. The V call is TRBV5-1, the J call TRBJ1-1; a weak D match, TRBD1 (6 bases). The CDR3 extends over 15 amino acids. Trimming stripped 1 base from V and 1 base from J, with 11 bases between. Germline CDR1 SGHRS, CDR2 YFSETQ. CDR3 sequence (DNA): TGCGCCAGCAGCTTGTCAGGGGTTGGGAACACTGAAGCTTTCTTT. This encodes CASSLSGVGNTEAFF.

The sample holds a few counts of this clonotype. The chain uses TRBV5-4 and TRBJ1-1; no firm D call. The CDR3 sequence is 15 residues long. Trimming left V 0 bases short and J 6 bases short, with 15 bases between. CDR1 and CDR2 (germline): SGHNT, YYREEE (reference sequence). The CDR3 DNA sequence: TGTGCCAGCAGCTTGGCTGGTCGAGAGTGGGCTGAAGCTTTCTTT. It is translated as CASSLAGREWAEAFF.

The rearrangement links TRBV19 to TRBJ1-4, with D possibly being TRBD1 (6 bases). The CDR3 extends over 15 amino acids. CDR1 LNHDA and CDR2 SQIVND come from the germline V gene (reference sequence). Trimming left V 5 bases short and J 4 bases short, with 14 bases between. The CDR3 spells CASSFRGHYNEKLFF. The CDR3 nucleotides read TGTGCCAGTAGTTTTAGGGGACATTATAATGAAAAACTGTTTTTT.

In regard to this clonotype: The junction departs from germline at one end; a sequencing error may be responsible. This chain uses TRBV2 with TRBJ2-5; the D call may be TRBD1 or TRBD2 (5 bases each). CDR1 is SNHLY, CDR2 FYNNEI, per germline. CDR3 size: 11 residues. CDR3 loop: CASSYAGTRYF. CDR3 nucleotides: TGTGCCAGCAGTTACGCAGGGACCCGGTACTTC.

The V call is TRBV15, the J call TRBJ1-2; D uncertain. The V and J ends lost 0 bases and 8 bases respectively, with 13 bases between them. Germline lookup yields CDR1 LNHNV and CDR2 YYDKDF (reference sequence). The CDR3 has 14 amino acids. The CDR3 protein is CATSRDRGGIGYTF. DNA of the CDR3: TGTGCCACCAGCAGAGATAGAGGTGGGATAGGCTACACCTTC.

The V gene is TRBV25-1, the J gene TRBJ1-6; 7 bases fit TRBD1. Looked up from germline, CDR1 is MGHDK and CDR2 is SYGVNS. The CDR3 loop spans 16 amino acids. J lost 9 bases, V lost 3 bases, and 11 bases had no gene match. CDR3 protein: CASSDLRQGQRSPLHF. The CDR3 DNA follows: TGTGCCAGCAGTGACCTACGACAGGGTCAACGTTCACCCCTCCACTTT. Variable domain in full (rest from reference TRBV25-1 and TRBJ1-6): EADIYQTPRYLVIGTGKKITLECSQTMGHDKMYWYQQDPGMELHLIHYSYGVNSTEKGDLSSESTVSRIRTEHFPLTLESARPSHTSQYLCASSDLRQGQRSPLHFGNGTRLTVT.

Notes on this clonotype: One end of the junction varies from germline; a read error may be responsible. This chain connects TRBV19 to TRBJ1-5; the match to TRBD1 covers 9 bases. CDR1 and CDR2 (germline): LNHDA, SQIVND (reference sequence). The CDR3 is 15 amino acids. The CDR3 nucleotides are TGTGCCAGCAGTACTACCGGGACAGGGAATCAGCCCCAGCATTTT. Translated: CASSTTGTGNQPQHF.

J is TRBJ2-7 and V is TRBV10-3, with 7 bases aligning to TRBD2. Looked up from germline, CDR1 is ENHRY and CDR2 is SYGVKD. The CDR3 sequence is 15 residues long. V shed 0 bases and J 2 bases; nucleotides not matched to a gene: 4. The CDR3, as DNA: TGTGCCATCAGTGAGTCGAGCGGGGCAACCTACGAGCAGTACTTC. The encoded protein is CAISESSGATYEQYF.

As concerns this clonotype: With a much larger clone just one base away, this may be a read error. This sequence joins TRBV19 and TRBJ1-5; D is possibly TRBD1 (5 bases). The CDR3 consists of 13 residues. CDR1 and CDR2 from the germline V gene are LNHDA and SQIVND (reference sequence). Between the trimmed V and J ends, which lost 9 bases and 4 bases, there was a span of 13 bases. In nucleotides, the CDR3 is TGTGCCAGCCAAAAACAGGAGAATCAGCCCCAGCATTTT. Translation: CASQKQENQPQHF.

This clonotype was counted ten times or more. The V and J genes are TRBV10-3 and TRBJ1-5; no firm D call. The ends were cut back, 8 bases at V and 3 bases at J, with 11 bases in the middle. The germline V gene has CDR1 ENHRY and CDR2 SYGVKD. The CDR3 runs 13 residues. The CDR3 sequence is CAIATTHNQPQHF. The CDR3 region has the DNA TGTGCCATCGCGACGACCCACAATCAGCCCCAGCATTTT.

In DNA form, the CDR3 reads TGCAGCGTTGCAGGGGAGCCCCATCAGCCCCAGCATTTT. It encodes CSVAGEPHQPQHF. The gene calls are TRBV29-1 and TRBJ1-5; D possibly corresponds to TRBD1 (6 bases). CDR1 is SQVTM and CDR2 is ANQGSEA in the germline V gene. The CDR3 is made up of 13 amino acids. V was trimmed by 4 bases and J by 5 bases, leaving 12 bases between them.

The rearrangement joins TRBV20-1 to TRBJ1-5; 8 bases are shared with TRBD1. The germline gives CDR1 DFQATT, CDR2 SNEGSKA (reference sequence). With V trimmed by 1 base and J by 5 bases, 4 bases remained unmatched. CDR3 length: 14 residues. CDR3 bases: TGCAGTGCTAGAGCGACAGGGGTATATCAGCCCCAGCATTTT. It specifies CSARATGVYQPQHF.

This rearrangement joins TRBV7-9 to TRBJ1-2; D may be TRBD1 (5 bases). The CDR3 length is 14 residues. V lost 5 bases and J lost 3, with 13 bases in between. The V gene's germline CDR1 is SEHNR and CDR2 FQNEAQ (reference sequence). The CDR3 sequence is CASSPSVGDYGYTF. CDR3 coding DNA: TGTGCCAGCAGCCCCTCTGTGGGGGACTATGGCTACACCTTC.

V is TRBV5-1 and J is TRBJ1-6; 10 bases fit TRBD1. The V gene end was trimmed by 8 bases and the J gene end by 7 bases; junction bases not matched to a gene: 3. CDR3 length equals 13 residues. Germline CDR1 reads SGHRS; CDR2 reads YFSETQ. This CDR3 reads CASGDRGNSPLHF. The CDR3, as DNA: TGCGCCAGTGGGGACAGGGGCAATTCACCCCTCCACTTT.

V and J are TRBV20-1 and TRBJ2-5, with a tentative D call TRBD2 (6 bases). Trimming left V 1 base short and J 13 bases short, with 13 bases between. Germline V gene sequence: CDR1 DFQATT, CDR2 SNEGSKA (reference sequence). The CDR3 runs to 11 residues. In nucleotides, the CDR3 is TGCAGTGCTAGAGGGGACGGAGGGTCGTACTTC. The encoded protein is CSARGDGGSYF.

In regard to this clonotype: A much larger clone lies a single base off, so this may be a read error. This chain links TRBV10-3 with TRBJ1-2; TRBD1 might be the D (6 bases). Germline V gene sequence: CDR1 ENHRY, CDR2 SYGVKD. The CDR3 is 15 amino acids. In nucleotides, the CDR3 is TGTGCCACCAGTGAGTCGACAGGTCCTAACTATGGCTACACCTTC. This codes for CATSESTGPNYGYTF.

As regards this clonotype: This may be a read error, as it is one base from a much larger clone. This chain links TRBV7-9 with TRBJ2-7; D may be TRBD1 (6 bases). The CDR3 is 15 amino acids. The germline V gene encodes CDR1 SEHNR and CDR2 FQNEAQ (reference sequence). The CDR3 sequence: CASSKTGTPAYGQYF. CDR3 DNA: TGTGCCAGCAGCAAAACCGGGACACCCGCCTACGGGCAGTACTTC.

With respect to this clonotype: This may arise from a read error, as a much more abundant clone is one base away. This CDR3 reads CATSRVKSGGNEKLFF. CDR3 in DNA: TGTGCCACCAGCAGAGTCAAGTCAGGGGGAAATGAAAAACTGTTTTTT. The gene calls are TRBV15 and TRBJ1-4; 7 positions agree with TRBD1. The V gene end was trimmed by 1 base and the J gene end by 5 bases; junction bases not matched to a gene: 7. Germline values: CDR1 LNHNV, CDR2 YYDKDF (reference sequence). The length of the CDR3 is 16 residues.